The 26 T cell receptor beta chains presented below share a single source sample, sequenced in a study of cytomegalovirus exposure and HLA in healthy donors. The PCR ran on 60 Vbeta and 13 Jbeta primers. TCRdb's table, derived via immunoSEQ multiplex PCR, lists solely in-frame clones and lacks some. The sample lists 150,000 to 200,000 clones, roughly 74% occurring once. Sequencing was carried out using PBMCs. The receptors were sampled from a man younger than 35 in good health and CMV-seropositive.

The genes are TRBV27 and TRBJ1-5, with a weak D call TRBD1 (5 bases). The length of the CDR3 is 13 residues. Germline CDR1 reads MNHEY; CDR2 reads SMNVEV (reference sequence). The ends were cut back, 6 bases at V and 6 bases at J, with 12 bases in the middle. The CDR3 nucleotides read TGTGCCAGCAGCCTCACCCAGGGTCAGCCCCAGCATTTT. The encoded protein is CASSLTQGQPQHF.

CDR3 DNA: TGTGCCACCAGCAGCACAGTGGGGACCCAGTACTTC. Residues: CATSSTVGTQYF. The chain employs TRBV15 and TRBJ2-5, with D hard to call. The V gene lost 3 bases and the J gene lost 7 bases, with 9 bases spanning the gap. This CDR3 comprises 12 residues. Germline values: CDR1 LNHNV, CDR2 YYDKDF (reference sequence).

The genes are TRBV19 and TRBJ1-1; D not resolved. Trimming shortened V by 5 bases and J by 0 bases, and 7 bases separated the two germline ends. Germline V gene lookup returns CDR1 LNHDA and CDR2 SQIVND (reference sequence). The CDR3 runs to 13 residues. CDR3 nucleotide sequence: TGTGCCAGTAGTCGTCGGGTGAACACTGAAGCTTTCTTT. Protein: CASSRRVNTEAFF. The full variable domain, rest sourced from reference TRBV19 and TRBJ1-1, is DGGITQSPKYLFRKEGQNVTLSCEQNLNHDAMYWYRQDPGQGLRLIYYSQIVNDFQKGDIAEGYSVSREKKESFPLTVTSAQKNPTAFYLCASSRRVNTEAFFGQGTRLTVV.

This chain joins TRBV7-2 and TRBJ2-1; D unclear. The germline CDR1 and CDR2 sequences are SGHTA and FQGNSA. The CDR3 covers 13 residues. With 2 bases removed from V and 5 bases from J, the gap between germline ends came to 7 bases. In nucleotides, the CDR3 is TGTGCCAGCAGCTTACGTACAGACAATGAGCAGTTCTTC. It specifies CASSLRTDNEQFF.

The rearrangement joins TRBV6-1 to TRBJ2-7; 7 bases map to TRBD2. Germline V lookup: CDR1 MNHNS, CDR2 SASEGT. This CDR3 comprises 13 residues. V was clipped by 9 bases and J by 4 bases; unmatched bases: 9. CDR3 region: CARRTRKKYEQYF. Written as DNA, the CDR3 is TGTGCCAGAAGGACTAGAAAAAAATACGAGCAGTACTTC.

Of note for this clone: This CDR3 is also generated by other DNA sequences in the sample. CDR3 residues: CASSLVSGYEQYF. CDR3 DNA sequence: TGTGCCAGCAGCTTAGTTTCAGGCTACGAGCAGTACTTC. This chain uses TRBV7-9 with TRBJ2-7, with D uncertain. The CDR3 is 13 residues long. The germline V and J ends were trimmed by 1 base and 3 bases, with 7 bases remaining between them. The germline gives CDR1 SEHNR, CDR2 FQNEAQ (reference sequence).

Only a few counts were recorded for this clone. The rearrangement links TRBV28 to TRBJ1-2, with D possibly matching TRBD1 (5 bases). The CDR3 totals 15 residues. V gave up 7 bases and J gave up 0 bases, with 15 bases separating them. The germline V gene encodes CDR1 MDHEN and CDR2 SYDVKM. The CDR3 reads CASIGGGAPNYGYTF. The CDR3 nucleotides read TGTGCCAGCATAGGAGGAGGGGCGCCTAACTATGGCTACACCTTC.

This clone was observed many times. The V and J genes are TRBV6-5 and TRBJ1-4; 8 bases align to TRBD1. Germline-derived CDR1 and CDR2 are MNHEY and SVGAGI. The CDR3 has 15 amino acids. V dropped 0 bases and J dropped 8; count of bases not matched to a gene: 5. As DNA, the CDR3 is TGTGCCAGCAGTTACTCAGAGACAGGGGCCGAAAAACTGTTTTTT. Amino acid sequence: CASSYSETGAEKLFF.

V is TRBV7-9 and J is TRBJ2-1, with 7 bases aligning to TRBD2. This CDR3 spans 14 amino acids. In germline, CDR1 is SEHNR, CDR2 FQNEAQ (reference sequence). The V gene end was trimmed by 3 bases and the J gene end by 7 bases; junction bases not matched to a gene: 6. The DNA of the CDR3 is TGTGCCAGCAGCTTCGGACTAGATCGAAATGAGCAGTTCTTC. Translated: CASSFGLDRNEQFF.

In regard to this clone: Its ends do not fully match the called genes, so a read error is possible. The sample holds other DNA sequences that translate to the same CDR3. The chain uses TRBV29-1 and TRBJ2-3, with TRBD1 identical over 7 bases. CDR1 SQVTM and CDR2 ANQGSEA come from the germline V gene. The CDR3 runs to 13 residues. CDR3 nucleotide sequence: TGCAGCGTTCGGGCAGGGGGTGCAGATACGCAGTATTTC. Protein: CSVRAGGADTQYF.

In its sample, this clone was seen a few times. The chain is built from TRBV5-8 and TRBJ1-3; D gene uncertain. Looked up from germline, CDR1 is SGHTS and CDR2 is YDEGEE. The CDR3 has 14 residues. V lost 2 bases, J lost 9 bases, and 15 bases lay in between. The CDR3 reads CASSLEHSGGTIYF. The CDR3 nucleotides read TGTGCCAGCAGCTTAGAGCACTCGGGAGGCACCATATATTTT.

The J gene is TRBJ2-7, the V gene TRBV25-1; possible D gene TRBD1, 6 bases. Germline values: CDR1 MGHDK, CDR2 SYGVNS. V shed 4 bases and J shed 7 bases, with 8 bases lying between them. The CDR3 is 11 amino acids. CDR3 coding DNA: TGTGCCAGCAGTGCCGGGACAGAGCAGTACTTC. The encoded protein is CASSAGTEQYF.

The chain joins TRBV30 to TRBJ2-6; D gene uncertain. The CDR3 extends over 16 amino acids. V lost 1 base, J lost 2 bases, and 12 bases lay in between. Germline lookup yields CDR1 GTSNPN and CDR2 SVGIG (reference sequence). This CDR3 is CAWSGRWSAGANVLTF. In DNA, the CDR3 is TGTGCCTGGAGTGGACGTTGGAGCGCTGGGGCCAACGTCCTGACTTTC.

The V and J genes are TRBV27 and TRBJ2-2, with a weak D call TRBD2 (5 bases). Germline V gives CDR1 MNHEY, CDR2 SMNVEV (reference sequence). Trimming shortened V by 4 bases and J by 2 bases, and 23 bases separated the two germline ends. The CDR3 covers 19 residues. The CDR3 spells CASSSLIGRRPGNTGELFF. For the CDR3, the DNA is TGTGCCAGCAGTTCTCTCATCGGACGGAGGCCTGGTAACACCGGGGAGCTGTTTTTT.

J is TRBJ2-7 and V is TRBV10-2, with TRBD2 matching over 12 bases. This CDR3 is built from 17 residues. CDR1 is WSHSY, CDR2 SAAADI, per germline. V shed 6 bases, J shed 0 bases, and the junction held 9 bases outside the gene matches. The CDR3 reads CASSTRLAGESSYEQYF. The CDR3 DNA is TGCGCCAGCAGCACCAGACTAGCGGGAGAAAGCTCCTACGAGCAGTACTTC.

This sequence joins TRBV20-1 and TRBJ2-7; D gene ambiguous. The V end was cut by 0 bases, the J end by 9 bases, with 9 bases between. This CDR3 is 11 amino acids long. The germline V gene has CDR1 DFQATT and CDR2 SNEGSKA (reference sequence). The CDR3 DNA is TGCAGTGCTAGAGATCTGAGATCGCAGTACTTC. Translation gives CSARDLRSQYF.

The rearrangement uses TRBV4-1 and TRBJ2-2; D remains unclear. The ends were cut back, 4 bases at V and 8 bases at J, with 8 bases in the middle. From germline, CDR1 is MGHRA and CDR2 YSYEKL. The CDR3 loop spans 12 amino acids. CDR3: CASSPLQGELFF. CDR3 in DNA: TGCGCCAGCAGCCCGCTACAGGGGGAGCTGTTTTTT.

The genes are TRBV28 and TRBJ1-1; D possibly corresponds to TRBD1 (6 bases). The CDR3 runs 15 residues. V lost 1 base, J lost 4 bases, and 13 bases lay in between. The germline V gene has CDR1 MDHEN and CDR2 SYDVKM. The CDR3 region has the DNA TGTGCCAGCAGTTTATATGTCAGGGGAAGCACTGAAGCTTTCTTT. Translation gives CASSLYVRGSTEAFF. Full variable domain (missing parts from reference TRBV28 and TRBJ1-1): DVKVTQSSRYLVKRTGEKVFLECVQDMDHENMFWYRQDPGLGLRLIYFSYDVKMKEKGDIPEGYSVSREKKERFSLILESASTNQTSMYLCASSLYVRGSTEAFFGQGTRLTVV.

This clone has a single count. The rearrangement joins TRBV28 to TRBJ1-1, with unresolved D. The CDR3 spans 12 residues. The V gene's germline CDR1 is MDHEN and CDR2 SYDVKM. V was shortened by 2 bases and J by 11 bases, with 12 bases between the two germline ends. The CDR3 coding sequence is TGTGCCAGCAGTTTAATGAGACAAACGGCTTTCTTT. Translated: CASSLMRQTAFF.

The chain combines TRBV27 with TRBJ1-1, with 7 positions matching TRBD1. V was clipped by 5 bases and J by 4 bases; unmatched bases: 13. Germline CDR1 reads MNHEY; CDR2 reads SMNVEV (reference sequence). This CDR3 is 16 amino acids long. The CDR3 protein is CASSLAYRGMSTEAFF. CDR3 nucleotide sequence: TGTGCCAGCAGTCTTGCGTACAGGGGCATGAGCACTGAAGCTTTCTTT.

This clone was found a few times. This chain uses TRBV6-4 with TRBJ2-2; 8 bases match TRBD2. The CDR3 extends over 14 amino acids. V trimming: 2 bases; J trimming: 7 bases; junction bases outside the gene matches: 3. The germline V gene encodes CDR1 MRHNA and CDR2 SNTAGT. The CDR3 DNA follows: TGTGCCAGCAGTGACCGGACTAGCAGCGGGGAGCTGTTTTTT. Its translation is CASSDRTSSGELFF.

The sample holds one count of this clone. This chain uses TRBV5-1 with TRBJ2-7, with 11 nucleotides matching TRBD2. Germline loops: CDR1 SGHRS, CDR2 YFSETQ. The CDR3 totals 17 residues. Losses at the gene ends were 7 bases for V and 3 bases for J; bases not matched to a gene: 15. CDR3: CASRRGTSGTSGYEQYF. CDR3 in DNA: TGCGCCAGCCGCCGCGGGACTAGCGGTACCTCGGGCTACGAGCAGTACTTC.

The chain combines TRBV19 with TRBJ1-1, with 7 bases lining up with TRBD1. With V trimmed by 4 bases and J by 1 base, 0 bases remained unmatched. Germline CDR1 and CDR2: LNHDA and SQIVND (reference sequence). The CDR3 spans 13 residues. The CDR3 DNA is TGTGCCAGTAGTAGGACAGGGAACACTGAAGCTTTCTTT. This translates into CASSRTGNTEAFF.

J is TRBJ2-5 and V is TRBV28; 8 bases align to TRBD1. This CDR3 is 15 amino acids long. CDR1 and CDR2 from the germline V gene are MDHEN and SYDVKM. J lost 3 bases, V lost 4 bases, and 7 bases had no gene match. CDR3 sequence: CASSSPGQGKETQYF. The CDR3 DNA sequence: TGTGCCAGCAGTTCCCCAGGACAGGGTAAAGAGACCCAGTACTTC.

The CDR3: CASSAQGTNTEAFF. CDR3 coding DNA: TGTGCCAGCAGCGCACAGGGGACGAACACTGAAGCTTTCTTT. The V and J genes are TRBV6-1 and TRBJ1-1, with 7 bases identical to TRBD1. The CDR3 is made up of 14 amino acids. J gave up 1 base and V 6 bases, and 5 bases lay outside the gene matches. CDR1 is MNHNS and CDR2 is SASEGT in the germline V gene.

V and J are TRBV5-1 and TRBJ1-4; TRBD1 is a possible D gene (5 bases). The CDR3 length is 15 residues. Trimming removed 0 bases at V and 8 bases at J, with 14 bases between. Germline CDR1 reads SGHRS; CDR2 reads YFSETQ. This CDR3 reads CASSLDRQKGEKLFF. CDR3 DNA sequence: TGCGCCAGCAGCTTGGACCGCCAAAAGGGGGAAAAACTGTTTTTT.